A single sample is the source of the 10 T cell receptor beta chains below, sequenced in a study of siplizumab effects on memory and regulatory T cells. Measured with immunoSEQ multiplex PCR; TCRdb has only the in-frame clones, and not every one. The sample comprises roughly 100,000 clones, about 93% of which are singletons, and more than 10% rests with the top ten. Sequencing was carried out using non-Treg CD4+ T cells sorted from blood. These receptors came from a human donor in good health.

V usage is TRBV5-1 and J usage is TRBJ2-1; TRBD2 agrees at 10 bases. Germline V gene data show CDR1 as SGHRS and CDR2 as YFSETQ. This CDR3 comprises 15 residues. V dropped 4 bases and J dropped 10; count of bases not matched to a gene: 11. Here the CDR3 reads CASSTIAGGSMEQFF. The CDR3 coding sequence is TGCGCCAGCAGCACCATAGCGGGGGGAAGCATGGAGCAGTTCTTC. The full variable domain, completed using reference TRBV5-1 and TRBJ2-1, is KAGVTQTPRYLIKTRGQQVTLSCSPISGHRSVSWYQQTPGQGLQFLFEYFSETQRNKGNFPGRFSGRQFSNSRSEMNVSTLELGDSALYLCASSTIAGGSMEQFFGPGTRLTVL.

The CDR3 reads CASSLLNQGYEQYF. The DNA for the CDR3 is TGTGCCAGCAGCTTGCTGAATCAGGGCTACGAGCAGTACTTC. This chain connects TRBV5-5 to TRBJ2-7; possibly TRBD1 for D (5 bases). Trimming left V 1 base short and J 3 bases short, with 11 bases between. The CDR3 consists of 14 residues. Germline CDR1 reads SGHKS; CDR2 reads YYEKEE (reference sequence).

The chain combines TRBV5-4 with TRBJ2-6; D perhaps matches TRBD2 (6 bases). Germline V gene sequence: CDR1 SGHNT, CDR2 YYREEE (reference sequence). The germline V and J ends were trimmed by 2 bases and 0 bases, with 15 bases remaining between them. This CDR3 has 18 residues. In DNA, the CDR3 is TGTGCCAGCAGCTTTCCCGGGACTGCTTCCTCTGGGGCCAACGTCCTGACTTTC. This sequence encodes CASSFPGTASSGANVLTF.

This CDR3 is CASIWRGQGTDTQYF. The CDR3 nucleotides read TGTGCCAGCATCTGGAGAGGACAGGGCACAGATACGCAGTATTTT. The chain has TRBV28 and TRBJ2-3; TRBD1 agrees at 7 bases. Losses at the gene ends were 7 bases for V and 1 base for J; bases not matched to a gene: 8. Germline V gives CDR1 MDHEN, CDR2 SYDVKM. The CDR3 contains 15 residues.

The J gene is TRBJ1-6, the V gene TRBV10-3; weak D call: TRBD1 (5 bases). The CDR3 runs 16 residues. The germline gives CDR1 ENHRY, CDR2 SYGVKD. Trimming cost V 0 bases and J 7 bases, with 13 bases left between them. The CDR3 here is CAISESYPGSNSPLHF. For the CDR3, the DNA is TGTGCCATCAGTGAGTCTTATCCAGGGTCCAATTCACCCCTCCACTTT.

The CDR3 region has the DNA TGTGCCAGCAGTTTAGCGGGACTAGCGGTTTTCACGCAGTATTTT. This codes for CASSLAGLAVFTQYF. The chain has TRBV27 and TRBJ2-3, with 11 bases fitting TRBD2. From germline, CDR1 is MNHEY and CDR2 SMNVEV (reference sequence). The V and J ends lost 2 bases and 9 bases, in that order; junction bases with no gene match: 7. CDR3 length: 15 residues.

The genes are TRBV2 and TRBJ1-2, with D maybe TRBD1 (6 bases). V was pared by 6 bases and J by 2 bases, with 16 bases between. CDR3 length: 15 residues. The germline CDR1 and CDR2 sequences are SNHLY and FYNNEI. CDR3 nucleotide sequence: TGTGCCAGCAGCGGGCCGGGGGACAAAAACTATGGCTACACCTTC. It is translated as CASSGPGDKNYGYTF.

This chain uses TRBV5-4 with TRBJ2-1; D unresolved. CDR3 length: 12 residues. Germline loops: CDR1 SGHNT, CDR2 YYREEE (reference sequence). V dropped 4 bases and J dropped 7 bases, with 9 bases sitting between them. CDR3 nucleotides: TGTGCCAGCAGCGAACCCGAGAATGAGCAGTTCTTC. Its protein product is CASSEPENEQFF. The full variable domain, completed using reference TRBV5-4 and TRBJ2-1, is ETGVTQSPTHLIKTRGQQVTLRCSSQSGHNTVSWYQQALGQGPQFIFQYYREEENGRGNFPPRFSGLQFPNYSSELNVNALELDDSALYLCASSEPENEQFFGPGTRLTVL.

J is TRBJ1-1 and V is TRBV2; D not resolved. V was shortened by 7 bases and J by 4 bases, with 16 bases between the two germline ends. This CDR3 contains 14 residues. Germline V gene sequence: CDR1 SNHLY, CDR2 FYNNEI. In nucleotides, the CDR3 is TGTGCCAGCACCTTGTCCATTAGAGGCACTGAAGCTTTCTTT. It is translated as CASTLSIRGTEAFF.

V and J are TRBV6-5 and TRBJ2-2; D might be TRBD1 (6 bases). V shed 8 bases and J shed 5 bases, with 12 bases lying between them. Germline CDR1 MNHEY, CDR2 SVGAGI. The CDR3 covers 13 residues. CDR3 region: CASRKTGTGELFF. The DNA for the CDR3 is TGTGCCAGCCGCAAAACAGGGACCGGGGAGCTGTTTTTT.